A single sample is the source of the 21 T cell receptor beta chains below, sequenced in a study of T cells in localized non-small cell lung cancer (dated by TCRdb to about 2020). The library was prepared using the immunoSEQ multiplex PCR assay. TCRdb re-hosts the immuneACCESS table, in-frame sequences only. Its copies lack some clones; in the studies checked, an unresolved V gene accounts for under half of them, and the cause for the rest is not known. The sample records 78,000 or so clones, 70% to 90% of which are singletons. The biggest ten clones account for 2.5% to 3% of the sample. This specimen consisted of peripheral blood, obtained before any cancer treatment. The receptors originated from a man aged 40-75 years with stage I lung adenocarcinoma.

The chain links TRBV27 to TRBJ1-2, with a weak D call TRBD1 (5 bases). This CDR3 spans 12 amino acids. Germline CDR1 and CDR2: MNHEY and SMNVEV (reference sequence). Between the trimmed V and J ends, which lost 0 bases and 6 bases, there was a span of 5 bases. CDR3 DNA: TGTGCCAGCAGTTTATCAGGGGATGGCTACACCTTC. Its protein product is CASSLSGDGYTF.

V and J are TRBV27 and TRBJ1-4, with a weak D call TRBD1 (5 bases). Trimming shortened V by 0 bases and J by 7 bases, and 9 bases separated the two germline ends. The CDR3 runs 14 residues. From germline, CDR1 is MNHEY and CDR2 SMNVEV (reference sequence). CDR3 in amino acids: CASSLSWGSEKLFF. The CDR3 bases are TGTGCCAGCAGTTTATCGTGGGGGAGTGAAAAACTGTTTTTT. The whole variable domain, filled in from reference TRBV27 and TRBJ1-4, reads EAQVTQNPRYLITVTGKKLTVTCSQNMNHEYMSWYRQDPGLGLRQIYYSMNVEVTDKGDVPEGYKVSRKEKRNFPLILESPSPNQTSLYFCASSLSWGSEKLFFGSGTQLSVL.

A single count supports this clone. The chain is built from TRBV7-6 and TRBJ1-1; no firm D call. The CDR3 contains 17 residues. From germline, CDR1 is SGHVS and CDR2 FNYEAQ. The V end was cut by 3 bases, the J end by 2 bases, with 19 bases between. The CDR3 DNA follows: TGTGCCAGCAGCTTGGCTAATAGTCCGGCTGGAAACACTGAAGCTTTCTTT. It encodes CASSLANSPAGNTEAFF. The variable domain in full, with the rest retrieved from reference TRBV7-6 and TRBJ1-1, is GAGVSQSPRYKVTKRGQDVALRCDPISGHVSLYWYRQALGQGPEFLTYFNYEAQQDKSGLPNDRFSAERPEGSISTLTIQRTEQRDSAMYRCASSLANSPAGNTEAFFGQGTRLTVV.

This chain joins TRBV28 and TRBJ2-7, with 7 bases matching TRBD2. The CDR3 length is 15 residues. The ends lost 5 bases at V and 1 base at J; junction bases unmatched: 8. The germline V gene encodes CDR1 MDHEN and CDR2 SYDVKM. The CDR3, as DNA: TGTGCCAGCAGTAACGGCCTAGCGGATTCCTACGAGCAGTACTTC. Translated, it gives CASSNGLADSYEQYF. The variable domain in full, with the rest retrieved from reference TRBV28 and TRBJ2-7, is DVKVTQSSRYLVKRTGEKVFLECVQDMDHENMFWYRQDPGLGLRLIYFSYDVKMKEKGDIPEGYSVSREKKERFSLILESASTNQTSMYLCASSNGLADSYEQYFGPGTRLTVT.

J is TRBJ1-4 and V is TRBV30, with 7 bases lining up with TRBD1. J was trimmed by 8 bases and V by 3 bases; bases with no gene match: 18. The CDR3 is 17 residues long. CDR1 is GTSNPN and CDR2 is SVGIG in the germline V gene (reference sequence). The CDR3: CAWRGRDSKDSNEKLFF. The CDR3 DNA follows: TGTGCCTGGAGGGGAAGGGACAGTAAGGACAGTAACGAAAAACTGTTTTTT.

This clone was recorded only once. The chain joins TRBV18 to TRBJ2-1; TRBD2 aligns across 16 bases. This CDR3 spans 19 amino acids. Trimming removed 3 bases from V and 3 bases from J; junction bases left unmatched: 8. Per the germline V gene, CDR1 is KGHSH and CDR2 is LQKENI. This CDR3 is CASSPGTSGGAGYYNEQFF. CDR3 DNA sequence: TGTGCCAGCTCACCCGGGACTAGCGGGGGGGCCGGGTACTACAATGAGCAGTTCTTC.

The chain couples TRBV19 to TRBJ1-1, with D tentatively TRBD1 (6 bases). V was pared by 6 bases and J by 1 base, with 9 bases between. CDR1 and CDR2 (germline): LNHDA, SQIVND (reference sequence). The CDR3 is made up of 13 amino acids. The chain's CDR3 is CASSDRPNTEAFF. The DNA of the CDR3 is TGTGCCAGTAGCGACAGGCCGAACACTGAAGCTTTCTTT.

The genes are TRBV6-5 and TRBJ1-5; D gene unclear. Trimming shortened V by 1 base and J by 4 bases, and 5 bases separated the two germline ends. Germline values: CDR1 MNHEY, CDR2 SVGAGI. There are 13 residues in the CDR3. CDR3 DNA: TGTGCCAGCAGTTACTTCGCGAATCAGCCCCAGCATTTT. Protein product: CASSYFANQPQHF.

The chain combines TRBV7-3 with TRBJ2-1; D is perhaps TRBD1 (5 bases). There are 13 residues in the CDR3. Germline assignment: CDR1 SGHTA and CDR2 FQGTGA. V lost 1 base and J lost 11, with 12 bases in between. The DNA for the CDR3 is TGTGCCAGCAGCTTAAACTTAGGGGTGAAGCAGTTCTTC. As protein: CASSLNLGVKQFF.

The CDR3 here is CASTGHNSNQPQHF. DNA of the CDR3: TGTGCCAGCACTGGACACAATAGCAATCAGCCCCAGCATTTT. V gene TRBV6-6 combines with J gene TRBJ1-5; D is perhaps TRBD1 (5 bases). Germline V gene sequence: CDR1 MNHNY, CDR2 SVGAGI (reference sequence). Trimming took off 7 bases at V and 0 bases at J, with 10 bases between the two ends. CDR3 length: 14 residues.

This sequence joins TRBV5-6 and TRBJ1-5, with 9 bases that match TRBD1. There are 15 residues in the CDR3. Germline V gene data show CDR1 as SGHDT and CDR2 as YYEEEE. The trim removed 2 bases at V and 3 bases at J, leaving 3 bases unmatched. CDR3 coding DNA: TGTGCCAGCAGCTTTACAGGGGGCGTCAATCAGCCCCAGCATTTT. It codes for CASSFTGGVNQPQHF.

This chain links TRBV9 with TRBJ2-1; 7 nucleotides align to TRBD1. Looked up from germline, CDR1 is SGDLS and CDR2 is YYNGEE. The CDR3 is 14 residues long. The ends lost 6 bases at V and 5 bases at J; junction bases unmatched: 8. The CDR3 nucleotides read TGTGCCAGCAACCTCGGGACAGTCAACAATGAGCAGTTCTTC. Its protein product is CASNLGTVNNEQFF. Complete variable domain (other parts from reference TRBV9 and TRBJ2-1): DSGVTQTPKHLITATGQRVTLRCSPRSGDLSVYWYQQSLDQGLQFLIQYYNGEERAKGNILERFSAQQFPDLHSELNLSSLELGDSALYFCASNLGTVNNEQFFGPGTRLTVL.

The chain links TRBV19 to TRBJ1-4; TRBD1 agrees at 10 bases. The CDR3 loop spans 15 amino acids. V lost 3 bases and J lost 8; bases outside the gene matches: 6. The V gene's germline CDR1 is LNHDA and CDR2 SQIVND (reference sequence). CDR3 sequence reads: CASSMPGQGSEKLFF. In nucleotides, the CDR3 is TGTGCCAGTAGTATGCCGGGACAGGGGTCCGAAAAACTGTTTTTT.

This chain links TRBV21-1 with TRBJ2-1; TRBD1, the table's D call, was not compared with the DNA. TRBV21-1 is a recognized pseudogene. The CDR3 sequence is 16 residues long. The CDR3 nucleotides are TGTGCCAGCCTTGTGAAACCTGGACAGGTCCACAATGAGCAGTTCTTC. It is translated as CASLVKPGQVHNEQFF.

This chain uses TRBV18 with TRBJ1-2; D remains ambiguous. CDR1 is KGHSH and CDR2 is LQKENI in the germline V gene. The CDR3 extends over 11 amino acids. The V gene lost 1 base and the J gene lost 13 bases, with 10 bases spanning the gap. CDR3 nucleotide sequence: TGTGCCAGCTCACCACAGAGAGGATCCACCTTC. Its protein is CASSPQRGSTF.

The rearrangement links TRBV7-6 to TRBJ2-3; D remains unclear. Trimming cost V 2 bases and J 1 base, with 10 bases left between them. This CDR3 has 15 residues. Germline CDR1 and CDR2: SGHVS and FNYEAQ. The CDR3 loop reads CASSLLPPGTDTQYF. The CDR3 nucleotides read TGTGCCAGCAGCTTACTCCCCCCGGGCACAGATACGCAGTATTTT.

The chain has TRBV7-2 and TRBJ2-7; TRBD2 matches at 9 bases. The V segment lost 2 bases and the J segment 2 bases; nucleotides outside the gene matches: 4. Germline V CDR1 and CDR2: SGHTA, FQGNSA. The CDR3 has 15 amino acids. CDR3 coding DNA: TGTGCCAGCAGCTTACAGCGGGGGGCCACCTACGAGCAGTACTTC. It translates to CASSLQRGATYEQYF.

The J gene is TRBJ1-2, the V gene TRBV18, with 7 bases aligning to TRBD1. Germline assignment: CDR1 KGHSH and CDR2 LQKENI. This CDR3 is 15 amino acids long. V lost 2 bases to trimming and J lost 0 bases; unmatched junction nucleotides: 3. CDR3 sequence: CASSPDTGANYGYTF. As DNA, the CDR3 is TGTGCCAGCTCACCAGATACAGGGGCTAACTATGGCTACACCTTC.

V is TRBV28 and J is TRBJ1-2, with D maybe TRBD1 (6 bases). Per the germline V gene, CDR1 is MDHEN and CDR2 is SYDVKM. Trimming took off 5 bases at V and 4 bases at J, with 20 bases between the two ends. The CDR3 length is 16 residues. The CDR3 loop reads CASSSLPNLGGYGYTF. CDR3 nucleotide sequence: TGTGCCAGCAGTAGCCTTCCTAACCTAGGGGGCTATGGCTACACCTTC.

J is TRBJ2-3 and V is TRBV30, with 13 bases lining up with TRBD2. The CDR3 runs to 15 residues. Germline V gives CDR1 GTSNPN, CDR2 SVGIG (reference sequence). V was clipped by 3 bases and J by 3 bases; unmatched bases: 3. The CDR3 reads CAWRRGLAGTDTQYF. The CDR3 nucleotides read TGTGCCTGGAGAAGGGGACTAGCGGGAACAGATACGCAGTATTTT. Based on the CDR3 plus reference TRBV30 and TRBJ2-3, the full variable domain is SQTIHQWPATLVQPVGSPLSLECTVEGTSNPNLYWYRQAAGRGLQLLFYSVGIGQISSEVPQNLSASRPQDRQFILSSKKLLLSDSGFYLCAWRRGLAGTDTQYFGPGTRLTVL.

The rearrangement uses TRBV29-1 and TRBJ1-2; D is perhaps TRBD1 (6 bases). The ends were cut back, 6 bases at V and 2 bases at J, with 19 bases in the middle. This CDR3 contains 15 residues. Per the germline V gene, CDR1 is SQVTM and CDR2 is ANQGSEA. The CDR3 here is CSVVGGWDRNYGYTF. Written as DNA, the CDR3 is TGCAGCGTCGTGGGGGGCTGGGACCGAAACTATGGCTACACCTTC.